A selection of T cell receptor beta chains follows, all from one sample in a study of shared clonotypes between healthy human individuals. Some clones are missing from TCRdb's copy, which holds only in-frame ones; the method was immunoSEQ multiplex PCR. The repertoire holds approximately 980,000 clones, with approximately 80% as singletons. The sequenced material came from memory CD4+ T cells sorted from blood. The receptors originated from a man younger than 30 in good health. Each CDR3 is given with its conserved first and last residue. The D gene is left open where the match is weak. Where a row states a size, it is once, few, many or the class of an expanded clone; other rows omit it.

v_call	j_call	clone_size	d_call	cdr3_aa	cdr3_nt
TRBV27	TRBJ2-5	NA	NA	CASSTWDGRETQYF	TGTGCCAGCAGTACATGGGACGGTCGGGAGACCCAGTACTTC
TRBV28	TRBJ1-5	NA	NA	CASSLSTGFNQPQHF	TGTGCCAGCAGTTTGTCTACAGGGTTCAATCAGCCCCAGCATTTT
TRBV9	TRBJ2-7	few	TRBD2	CASSEGLAGSREQYF	TGTGCCAGCAGCGAGGGACTAGCGGGATCACGCGAGCAGTACTTC
TRBV30	TRBJ2-7	NA	TRBD1	CAWSEDREDEQYF	TGTGCCTGGAGTGAGGACAGGGAAGACGAGCAGTACTTC
TRBV6-1	TRBJ1-5	NA	NA	CASSDSGYQPQHF	TGTGCCAGCAGTGATTCTGGGTACCAGCCCCAGCATTTT
TRBV7-9	TRBJ2-7	once	NA	CASSLGYHTYEQYF	TGTGCCAGCAGCTTAGGCTATCACACCTACGAGCAGTACTTC
TRBV15	TRBJ1-4	NA	NA	CATSAGPATNEKLFF	TGTGCCACCAGCGCGGGACCTGCAACTAATGAAAAACTGTTTTTT
TRBV7-6	TRBJ2-1	many	TRBD2	CASSTGLAGANEQFF	TGTGCCAGCAGTACGGGACTAGCGGGAGCCAATGAGCAGTTCTTC
TRBV29-1	TRBJ1-1	NA	NA	CSVGRWNTEAFF	TGCAGCGTTGGTCGATGGAACACTGAAGCTTTCTTT
TRBV6-6	TRBJ2-7	once	NA	CASGGGRPYEQYF	TGTGCCAGCGGGGGGGGGCGGCCCTACGAGCAGTACTTC
TRBV7-9	TRBJ2-1	NA	TRBD2	CASSLVAGVRNEQFF	TGTGCCAGCAGCCTTGTAGCGGGAGTTAGGAATGAGCAGTTCTTC
TRBV21-1	TRBJ1-2	NA	NA	CASSSLHVRGKGYTF	TGTGCCAGCAGCAGCCTTCATGTGAGGGGCAAAGGCTACACCTTC
TRBV28	TRBJ2-1	many	NA	CASSFRYETEQFF	TGTGCCAGCAGTTTCAGGTATGAAACGGAGCAGTTCTTC
TRBV7-9	TRBJ2-7	NA	NA	CASSPSGVAYEQYF	TGTGCCAGCAGCCCTAGTGGGGTCGCCTACGAGCAGTACTTC
TRBV30	TRBJ2-5	NA	TRBD2	CAGRGLAGGHQETQYF	TGTGCCGGAAGGGGACTAGCGGGGGGCCATCAAGAGACCCAGTACTTC
TRBV7-9	TRBJ2-7	NA	NA	CASSLGPLYEQYF	TGTGCCAGCAGCCTTGGACCGCTCTACGAGCAGTACTTC
TRBV5-8	TRBJ1-4	NA	TRBD1	CASSPGTGTGDEKLFF	TGTGCCAGCAGCCCAGGAACCGGGACAGGGGATGAAAAACTGTTTTTT
TRBV5-6	TRBJ1-1	NA	NA	CASSGGTAFGNTEAFF	TGTGCCAGCAGCGGGGGGACTGCTTTTGGGAACACTGAAGCTTTCTTT
TRBV5-1	TRBJ1-1	NA	TRBD1	CASSLGQGANTEAFF	TGCGCCAGCAGCTTGGGACAGGGGGCCAACACTGAAGCTTTCTTT
TRBV4-3	TRBJ2-6	many	NA	CASSQDGDNSGANVLTF	TGCGCCAGCAGCCAAGATGGGGACAACTCTGGGGCCAACGTCCTGACTTTC
TRBV28	TRBJ2-7	NA	TRBD1	CASSPRTGANGQYF	TGTGCCAGCAGTCCTAGGACAGGGGCGAATGGGCAGTACTTC
TRBV2	TRBJ1-2	NA	TRBD1	CASSLDRGKISYGYTF	TGTGCCAGCAGTCTAGACAGGGGAAAGATCAGCTATGGCTACACCTTC
TRBV10-3	TRBJ2-2	few	NA	CAIKGGASNTGELFF	TGTGCCATCAAGGGGGGGGCGTCGAACACCGGGGAGCTGTTTTTT
TRBV30	TRBJ2-7	NA	NA	CAWSRSLEQYF	TGTGCCTGGAGTCGGTCTCTAGAGCAGTACTTC
TRBV5-6	TRBJ2-2	NA	TRBD2	CASSWTSGRAGELFF	TGTGCCAGCAGCTGGACTAGCGGGAGGGCCGGGGAGCTGTTTTTT
TRBV6-1	TRBJ2-3	NA	TRBD1	CASSGLQGGTQYF	TGTGCCAGCAGTGGTTTACAGGGGGGTACGCAGTATTTT
TRBV18	TRBJ1-1	NA	NA	CASSPQTPNTEAFF	TGTGCCAGCTCACCACAGACCCCGAACACTGAAGCTTTCTTT
TRBV28	TRBJ1-6	NA	NA	CASSLTSVGRAPLHF	TGTGCCAGCAGTTTAACATCTGTGGGGAGGGCACCCCTCCACTTT
TRBV11-3	TRBJ1-1	NA	NA	CASSNTGGANTEAFF	TGTGCCAGCAGCAATACAGGAGGGGCTAACACTGAAGCTTTCTTT
TRBV19	TRBJ2-2	NA	NA	CASSIGGLGTGELFF	TGTGCCAGTAGTATAGGGGGTTTGGGCACCGGGGAGCTGTTTTTT
TRBV19	TRBJ1-6	NA	NA	CASSSLLRETSSYNSPLHF	TGTGCCAGTAGTTCCTTACTTAGGGAAACGAGCTCCTATAATTCACCCCTCCACTTT
TRBV4-3	TRBJ1-2	NA	TRBD1	CASSQGSGTGQRYGYTF	TGCGCCAGCAGCCAAGGGTCCGGGACAGGCCAACGCTATGGCTACACCTTC
TRBV6-1	TRBJ1-1	NA	NA	CASSGTGFSEAFF	TGTGCCAGCAGTGGGACGGGTTTTTCCGAAGCTTTCTTT
TRBV30	TRBJ2-7	once	NA	CAWSQLPYEQYF	TGTGCCTGGTCACAGTTACCCTACGAGCAGTACTTC
TRBV9	TRBJ1-3	NA	TRBD1	CASSPGQGTGNTIYF	TGTGCCAGCAGCCCGGGACAGGGGACTGGAAACACCATATATTTT
TRBV30	TRBJ2-3	NA	TRBD1	CAWSVVQGGQYF	TGTGCCTGGAGTGTGGTACAGGGGGGCCAGTATTTT
TRBV6-1	TRBJ2-7	many	NA	CASSNYWGTEQYF	TGTGCCAGCAGTAATTACTGGGGGACCGAGCAGTACTTC